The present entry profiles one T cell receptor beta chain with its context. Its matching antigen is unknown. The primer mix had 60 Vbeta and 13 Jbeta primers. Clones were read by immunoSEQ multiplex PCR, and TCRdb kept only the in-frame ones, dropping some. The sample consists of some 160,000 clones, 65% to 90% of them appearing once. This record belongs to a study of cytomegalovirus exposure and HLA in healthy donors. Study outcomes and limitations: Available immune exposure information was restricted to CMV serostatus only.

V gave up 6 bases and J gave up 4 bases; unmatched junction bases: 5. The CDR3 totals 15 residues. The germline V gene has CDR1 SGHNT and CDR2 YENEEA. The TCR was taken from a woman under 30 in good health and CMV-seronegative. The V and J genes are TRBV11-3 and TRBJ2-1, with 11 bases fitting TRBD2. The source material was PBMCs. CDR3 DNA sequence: TGTGCCAGCAGTCTGTCTAGCGGGGGGTACAATGAGCAGTTCTTC. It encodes CASSLSSGGYNEQFF. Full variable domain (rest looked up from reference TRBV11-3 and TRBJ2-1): EAGVVQSPRYKIIEKKQPVAFWCNPISGHNTLYWYLQNLGQGPELLIRYENEEAVDDSQLPKDRFSAERLKGVDSTLKIQPAELGDSAVYLCASSLSSGGYNEQFFGPGTRLTVL.